This T cell receptor (beta chain) was identified in a study of T cell responses to AZD1222 COVID-19 vaccine. Study-level points and caveats: Rises in breadth and depth of Spike-specific TCRs came after two AZD1222 doses. The donor cohort was predominantly white British with a female majority, and clonal diversity may have been underestimated. After the peak T cell response, and only then, were repertoires sampled.

It was second doses at about 4 or about 12 weeks that were pooled. V was clipped by 9 bases and J by 4 bases, with 15 bases between them. CDR3 length: 13 amino acids. Germline V gene lookup returns CDR1 MDHEN and CDR2 SYDVKM. Sequencing used immunoSEQ multiplex PCR; TCRdb keeps in-frame clones, though not all of them. The sample carries 150,000 to 250,000 clones, roughly 92% recorded once. Comment on this clone: Its antigen is undetermined.

The receptor's source is an adult who received the AZD1222 COVID-19 vaccine. This specimen was peripheral blood, taken 28 days after the second AZD1222 dose. The rearrangement uses TRBV28 and TRBJ1-2, with D perhaps matching TRBD1 (6 bases). The CDR3 protein is CASTYRDIYGYTF. CDR3 DNA sequence: TGTGCCAGTACCTACCGGGACATCTATGGCTACACCTTC.